The text below deals with one T cell receptor (beta chain). RNA extraction was followed by reverse transcription into cDNA, which acted as the sequencing template. This table comes from immunoSEQ multiplex PCR, and its TCRdb copy is limited to in-frame clones, with some not included. The data contain about 200,000 clones, roughly 64% of them singletons. Stated treatment: oral pan-JAK inhibitor, 5-10 mg twice daily. Researchers gathered lesional scalp punch biopsies and peripheral blood from patients with alopecia areata. This sample is part of a study of CD8+ T cells in alopecia areata. This CDR3 is built from 14 residues. The junction had 5 bases not matched to a gene; V was cut back by 5 bases and J by 2 bases. Per germline, CDR1 SGHTA and CDR2 FQGNSA.

This clonotype was sampled from a human donor with alopecia areata. The chain links TRBV7-2 to TRBJ1-2; 7 bases align to TRBD1. Sequencing used CD4+ T cells sorted from blood, obtained at week 24, from a patient treated with tofacitinib. The CDR3 DNA follows: TGTGCCAGCAGCGGACAGGCTACAAACTATGGCTACACCTTC. Amino acids: CASSGQATNYGYTF.